What follows is one T cell receptor beta chain and its context. Its antigen remains unknown. V was pared by 7 bases and J by 1 base, with 14 bases between. Per germline, CDR1 SGHTA and CDR2 FQGNSA. The CDR3 consists of 15 residues. This specimen belongs to a study of untreated major depressive disorder. Findings of the study overall: The sequencing tests were limited to three preselected Vbeta families. TRBV05-01 (Vbeta 5.1) usage was higher in CD4+ T cells of depressed patients than controls. TRBV25-01 and TRBV02-01 followed the flow pattern without significance.

Profiled with immunoSEQ multiplex PCR; TCRdb holds only in-frame clones, not every one. The table shows around 20,000 clones, with roughly 93% occurring only once. Sequencing was performed on CD4+ T cells from PBMCs. The TCR sequence derives from a man younger than 45 in good health. The chain couples TRBV7-2 to TRBJ1-5; D is possibly TRBD1 (5 bases). The CDR3 here is CASTFRAGSNQPQHF. The CDR3 nucleotides read TGTGCCAGCACCTTCAGGGCAGGGAGCAATCAGCCCCAGCATTTT.